The 8 T cell receptor beta chains in this list originate from one sample, sequenced in a study of shared T cell receptors in the human thymus. Sequencing was performed with immunoSEQ multiplex PCR; in TCRdb, only in-frame clones are kept and a portion is missing. The sample holds hundreds of thousands of clones, around 78% seen once. This sample was also put to use in a study of human thymus T cells.

Sequencing was performed on thymocytes. These receptors were taken from a boy younger than two with a congenital heart defect.

This clone was observed a handful of times. This chain joins TRBV9 and TRBJ2-1; 12 bases fit TRBD2. This CDR3 spans 18 amino acids. With 6 bases clipped from V and 3 bases from J, the junction kept 13 bases outside the gene matches. Germline values: CDR1 SGDLS, CDR2 YYNGEE. The CDR3 loop is CASKPLAGGSSGYNEQFF. CDR3 in DNA: TGTGCCAGCAAACCTCTAGCGGGAGGGTCCTCTGGCTACAATGAGCAGTTCTTC.

The genes are TRBV15 and TRBJ2-5, with TRBD2 matching 10 bases. CDR1 is LNHNV, CDR2 YYDKDF, per germline (reference sequence). This CDR3 region has 16 residues. V lost 1 base, J lost 5 bases, and 7 bases stayed unmatched. The CDR3 sequence is CATSRGRTSGMETQYF. The CDR3 coding sequence is TGTGCCACCAGCAGAGGGAGGACTAGCGGAATGGAGACCCAGTACTTC.

The chain carries TRBV4-1 and TRBJ1-2, with 10 bases lining up with TRBD1. Germline V gene lookup returns CDR1 MGHRA and CDR2 YSYEKL. V shed 0 bases, J shed 3 bases, and the junction held 1 base outside the gene matches. CDR3 length equals 15 residues. The CDR3 sequence is CASSQEDRGDYGYTF. CDR3 DNA: TGCGCCAGCAGCCAAGAGGACAGGGGGGACTATGGCTACACCTTC.

The chain is built from TRBV9 and TRBJ2-5; possibly TRBD2 for D (6 bases). The V gene lost 4 bases and the J gene lost 5 bases, with 30 bases spanning the gap. The CDR3 is 19 residues long. The V gene's germline CDR1 is SGDLS and CDR2 YYNGEE. CDR3 protein: CASSLRLIGGTPRMETQYF. For the CDR3, the DNA is TGTGCCAGCAGCCTCCGACTAATCGGCGGGACGCCAAGGATGGAGACCCAGTACTTC.

This clone was found once. The CDR3 is CASSQGEGLVGEQFF. The DNA of the CDR3 is TGCGCCAGCAGCCAAGGGGAGGGACTAGTGGGTGAGCAGTTCTTC. The J gene is TRBJ2-1, the V gene TRBV4-3, with 8 bases aligning to TRBD2. V was clipped by 1 base and J by 9 bases; unmatched bases: 8. Germline V gene sequence: CDR1 LGHNA, CDR2 YSLEER. The CDR3 has 15 residues.

The chain combines TRBV7-4 with TRBJ2-4, with 12 bases that match TRBD2. The CDR3 contains 18 residues. CDR1 is SGHVT, CDR2 SQSDAQ, per germline. Trimming cost V 5 bases and J 6 bases; bases outside gene matches: 14. The CDR3 region has the DNA TGTGCCAGCAGCCCCAATTACCTAGCGGGAGGGCATGGAAACATTCAGTACTTC. Translated: CASSPNYLAGGHGNIQYF.

This chain connects TRBV27 to TRBJ2-5; 8 bases fit TRBD2. The J segment lost 6 bases and the V segment lost 6 bases, leaving 21 bases of the junction unmatched. This CDR3 contains 18 residues. Germline V lookup: CDR1 MNHEY, CDR2 SMNVEV (reference sequence). CDR3: CASSPKRRSGSLRQTQYF. In nucleotides, the CDR3 is TGTGCCAGCAGCCCTAAGAGGCGGAGCGGGAGCCTCCGGCAGACCCAGTACTTC.

A single count supports this clone. The V call is TRBV28, the J call TRBJ2-6; D remains ambiguous. Trimming cost V 11 bases and J 1 base, with 3 bases left between them. The CDR3 length is 11 residues. In germline, CDR1 is MDHEN, CDR2 SYDVKM. This chain's CDR3 is CASSGANVLTF. In DNA, the CDR3 is TGTGCCTCATCTGGGGCCAACGTCCTGACTTTC. The full variable domain, with the rest looked up from reference TRBV28 and TRBJ2-6, is DVKVTQSSRYLVKRTGEKVFLECVQDMDHENMFWYRQDPGLGLRLIYFSYDVKMKEKGDIPEGYSVSREKKERFSLILESASTNQTSMYLCASSGANVLTFGAGSRLTVL.